Sequencing of this T cell receptor (beta chain) was carried out in a study of blood T cells in healthy people across ages. V was clipped by 2 bases and J by 1 base, with 11 bases between them. This CDR3 has 15 residues. Germline V gives CDR1 SEHNR, CDR2 FQNEAQ (reference sequence). A second 7 to 11 cycle PCR used barcoded and J-beta primers. TCRdb re-called the 5' RACE reads with MiXCR, one entry per CDR3 protein. The data contain approximately 400,000 distinct CDR3 sequences, about 55% of them singletons. Sequencing was done on a sample of blood. The TCR was taken from a man aged 60 to 75 in good health. The rearrangement links TRBV7-9 to TRBJ2-5; D possibly corresponds to TRBD2 (5 bases). In DNA, the CDR3 is TGTGCCAGCAGCTTACTTGGACGGGGCCAAGAGACCCAGTACTTC. Its protein product is CASSLLGRGQETQYF.